Presented here are 31 T cell receptor beta chains from one specimen sequenced in a study of shared clonotypes between healthy human individuals. Here immunoSEQ multiplex PCR was the method, and the copy in TCRdb shows in-frame clones only, minus some. In the table there are over a million clones, roughly 96% of which are singletons. Sequencing input: naive CD4+ T cells sorted from blood. The subset was: CD45RA+ positively selected. The receptors derive from a man between 25 and 39 years old in good health.

Concerning this clone: Other DNA sequences from this sample encode an identical CDR3 as well. The chain links TRBV27 to TRBJ2-1; 8 nucleotides line up with TRBD1. In germline, CDR1 is MNHEY, CDR2 SMNVEV (reference sequence). The V segment lost 8 bases and the J segment 7 bases; nucleotides outside the gene matches: 7. The CDR3 covers 13 residues. The CDR3 sequence: CASRRDRYNEQFF. The CDR3 DNA reads as TGTGCCAGCCGTAGGGACAGGTATAATGAGCAGTTCTTC.

The V gene is TRBV7-3, the J gene TRBJ2-3, with TRBD2 identical over 12 bases. CDR1 is SGHTA, CDR2 FQGTGA, per germline. This CDR3 is built from 16 residues. V shed 5 bases and J 4 bases; nucleotides not matched to a gene: 7. The DNA of the CDR3 is TGTGCCAGCAGCCTCAGACTAGCGGGAGCCTCAGATACGCAGTATTTT. It translates to CASSLRLAGASDTQYF.

This clone was counted once. The rearrangement links TRBV6-6 to TRBJ2-1, with TRBD1 identical over 12 bases. J lost 8 bases, V lost 0 bases, and 2 bases had no gene match. There are 15 residues in the CDR3. Germline CDR1 is MNHNY and CDR2 is SVGAGI (reference sequence). The CDR3 sequence is CASSYSGTGGDEQFF. The CDR3 DNA sequence: TGTGCCAGCAGTTACTCCGGGACAGGGGGCGATGAGCAGTTCTTC.

The genes are TRBV5-1 and TRBJ2-1; possible D gene TRBD2, 6 bases. The length of the CDR3 is 17 residues. Germline lookup yields CDR1 SGHRS and CDR2 YFSETQ. Trimming took off 8 bases at V and 5 bases at J, with 26 bases between the two ends. The CDR3 reads CASRPTGLLIRNNEQFF. The CDR3 DNA reads TGCGCCAGTAGACCTACGGGACTCTTAATTCGGAACAATGAGCAGTTCTTC.

The rearrangement uses TRBV7-8 and TRBJ1-1, with 7 positions matching TRBD1. CDR3 length equals 15 residues. V shed 5 bases, J shed 2 bases, and the junction held 8 bases outside the gene matches. Germline lookup yields CDR1 SGHVS and CDR2 FQNEAQ. CDR3 loop: CASSGQGQRNTEAFF. Written as DNA, the CDR3 is TGTGCCAGCAGCGGCCAGGGACAGCGAAACACTGAAGCTTTCTTT.

V and J are TRBV7-6 and TRBJ2-1; 10 bases match TRBD1. The CDR3 length is 15 residues. Losses at the gene ends were 6 bases for V and 4 bases for J; bases not matched to a gene: 6. The V gene's germline CDR1 is SGHVS and CDR2 FNYEAQ. CDR3 nucleotide sequence: TGTGCCAGCAGGTCCGGGACAGGGGTGTACAATGAGCAGTTCTTC. Translation gives CASRSGTGVYNEQFF.

J is TRBJ2-7 and V is TRBV11-2; the D gene is possibly TRBD1 (6 bases). Trimming left V 6 bases short and J 0 bases short, with 18 bases between. The germline gives CDR1 SGHAT, CDR2 FQNNGV. The CDR3 has 16 amino acids. DNA for the CDR3: TGTGCCAGCAGACGTCTCAGGGGACGAAGCTCCTACGAGCAGTACTTC. This gives the protein CASRRLRGRSSYEQYF.

The chain uses TRBV7-8 and TRBJ2-1, with a possible D match to TRBD1 (6 bases). The CDR3 spans 16 residues. V shed 5 bases and J shed 8 bases, with 22 bases lying between them. Germline V gives CDR1 SGHVS, CDR2 FQNEAQ. CDR3 sequence: CASSPHRDTFDHEQFF. The CDR3 DNA reads as TGTGCCAGCAGCCCTCACCGGGACACCTTCGACCATGAGCAGTTCTTC.

CDR3 sequence: CAISEPGGVWYNEQFF. The CDR3, as DNA: TGTGCCATCAGTGAGCCAGGGGGGGTCTGGTACAATGAGCAGTTCTTC. The chain employs TRBV10-3 and TRBJ2-1; D assignment may be TRBD1 or TRBD2 (7 bases each). Trimming took 2 bases from V and 4 from J, leaving 15 bases between them. CDR3 length: 16 residues. Germline assignment: CDR1 ENHRY and CDR2 SYGVKD.

This sequence joins TRBV7-2 and TRBJ2-2; TRBD1 matches 11 bases. The CDR3 runs to 16 residues. V gave up 5 bases and J gave up 5 bases; unmatched junction bases: 7. CDR1 SGHTA and CDR2 FQGNSA come from the germline V gene. This CDR3 is CASSARTGGRTGELFF. The CDR3 DNA reads as TGTGCCAGCAGCGCCAGGACAGGGGGCCGGACCGGGGAGCTGTTTTTT. The variable domain in full, with the rest retrieved from reference TRBV7-2 and TRBJ2-2, is GAGVSQSPSNKVTEKGKDVELRCDPISGHTALYWYRQSLGQGLEFLIYFQGNSAPDKSGLPSDRFSAERTGGSVSTLTIQRTQQEDSAVYLCASSARTGGRTGELFFGEGSRLTVL.

This chain joins TRBV7-3 and TRBJ2-5; 7 positions match TRBD2. The CDR3 spans 14 residues. V gave up 3 bases and J gave up 2 bases; unmatched junction bases: 3. From germline, CDR1 is SGHTA and CDR2 FQGTGA. CDR3 residues: CASSFSSGQETQYF. The CDR3 coding sequence is TGTGCCAGCAGCTTTTCTAGCGGTCAAGAGACCCAGTACTTC.

The chain links TRBV11-2 to TRBJ2-6, with no clear D. Per the germline V gene, CDR1 is SGHAT and CDR2 is FQNNGV. The CDR3 covers 13 residues. Trimming took off 7 bases at V and 2 bases at J, with 6 bases between the two ends. The DNA of the CDR3 is TGTGCCAGCACCCCCGCTGGGGCCAACGTCCTGACTTTC. Protein sequence: CASTPAGANVLTF.

The rearrangement joins TRBV6-6 to TRBJ2-2, with D perhaps TRBD2 (5 bases). The CDR3 sequence is 13 residues long. Germline CDR1 is MNHNY and CDR2 is SVGAGI (reference sequence). V shed 0 bases and J shed 8 bases, with 7 bases lying between them. The CDR3 here is CASSYSLAGELFF. The CDR3 DNA sequence: TGTGCCAGCAGTTACTCGTTAGCGGGGGAGCTGTTTTTT.

The V and J genes are TRBV7-2 and TRBJ2-1; D gene ambiguous. The CDR3 is 14 amino acids. V was trimmed by 5 bases and J by 3 bases, leaving 11 bases between them. Germline CDR1 reads SGHTA; CDR2 reads FQGNSA. CDR3 in DNA: TGTGCCAGCAGCCCGCGTCCAGGCTACAATGAGCAGTTCTTC. Protein: CASSPRPGYNEQFF.

This rearrangement joins TRBV19 to TRBJ1-4, with D perhaps TRBD1 (5 bases). Germline assignment: CDR1 LNHDA and CDR2 SQIVND (reference sequence). Trimming took off 7 bases at V and 7 bases at J, with 16 bases between the two ends. The length of the CDR3 is 14 residues. CDR3 coding DNA: TGTGCCAGTACCCTAAACGGGGCAGTTGAAAAACTGTTTTTT. As protein: CASTLNGAVEKLFF.

The chain uses TRBV19 and TRBJ1-2, with D unresolved. Per the germline V gene, CDR1 is LNHDA and CDR2 is SQIVND (reference sequence). The CDR3 is made up of 13 amino acids. Between the trimmed V and J ends, which lost 6 bases and 0 bases, there was a span of 8 bases. The CDR3 here is CASRRAPNYGYTF. CDR3 bases: TGTGCCAGTAGGAGAGCTCCTAACTATGGCTACACCTTC.

The chain employs TRBV5-1 and TRBJ2-1; perhaps TRBD1 as D (6 bases). The V end lost 0 bases, the J end lost 3 bases, and 16 bases lay between the germline ends. In germline, CDR1 is SGHRS, CDR2 YFSETQ. This CDR3 comprises 17 residues. The CDR3 coding sequence is TGCGCCAGCAGCTTGGATGCCGGGACAAATATCTACAATGAGCAGTTCTTC. Translation gives CASSLDAGTNIYNEQFF.

This rearrangement joins TRBV15 to TRBJ1-1; D is undetermined. Looked up from germline, CDR1 is LNHNV and CDR2 is YYDKDF (reference sequence). Trimming took off 2 bases at V and 0 bases at J, with 7 bases between the two ends. The CDR3 consists of 14 residues. The CDR3 is CATSRFPMNTEAFF. CDR3 DNA sequence: TGTGCCACCAGCAGATTCCCCATGAACACTGAAGCTTTCTTT.

V usage is TRBV5-5 and J usage is TRBJ1-1; D not certain. Trimming took off 7 bases at V and 1 base at J, with 5 bases between the two ends. The CDR3 spans 11 residues. Germline values: CDR1 SGHKS, CDR2 YYEKEE (reference sequence). Written as DNA, the CDR3 is TGTGCCAGCGGCTGGAACACTGAAGCTTTCTTT. Amino acids: CASGWNTEAFF.

This sequence joins TRBV4-3 and TRBJ2-1, with TRBD1 matching 11 bases. Germline V gene lookup returns CDR1 LGHNA and CDR2 YSLEER. V dropped 5 bases and J dropped 4; count of bases not matched to a gene: 13. The CDR3 is 18 residues long. CDR3 region: CASSGRKGQGASYNEQFF. DNA for the CDR3: TGCGCCAGCAGCGGTCGAAAAGGACAGGGGGCGTCGTACAATGAGCAGTTCTTC.

The chain recombines TRBV19 with TRBJ2-3; 7 nucleotides line up with TRBD1. The germline gives CDR1 LNHDA, CDR2 SQIVND (reference sequence). This CDR3 region has 16 residues. V lost 6 bases, J lost 5 bases, and 14 bases stayed unmatched. The CDR3: CASSRDRVRVGDTQYF. CDR3 nucleotide sequence: TGTGCCAGTAGCAGAGACAGGGTCAGAGTTGGAGATACGCAGTATTTT. The whole variable domain, filled in from reference TRBV19 and TRBJ2-3, reads DGGITQSPKYLFRKEGQNVTLSCEQNLNHDAMYWYRQDPGQGLRLIYYSQIVNDFQKGDIAEGYSVSREKKESFPLTVTSAQKNPTAFYLCASSRDRVRVGDTQYFGPGTRLTVL.

This rearrangement joins TRBV5-1 to TRBJ2-1; D unresolved. The V gene's germline CDR1 is SGHRS and CDR2 YFSETQ. Trimming took 2 bases from V and 8 from J, leaving 14 bases between them. The CDR3 consists of 14 residues. The CDR3 sequence is CASSFSSLGDEQFF. The CDR3 DNA sequence: TGCGCCAGCAGCTTTTCATCGTTGGGCGATGAGCAGTTCTTC.

CDR3 protein: CASSLLAGGTYEQYF. CDR3 in DNA: TGTGCCAGCAGCCTTCTAGCGGGAGGGACCTACGAGCAGTACTTC. This chain joins TRBV7-2 and TRBJ2-7; 12 nucleotides align to TRBD2. The CDR3 contains 15 residues. Germline V gives CDR1 SGHTA, CDR2 FQGNSA. With 5 bases clipped from V and 2 bases from J, the junction kept 4 bases outside the gene matches.

This chain joins TRBV25-1 and TRBJ1-1; TRBD1 might be the D (6 bases). CDR1 and CDR2 from the germline V gene are MGHDK and SYGVNS. This CDR3 comprises 13 residues. V was cut by 7 bases and J by 1 base, with 10 bases left in between. The CDR3: CASTPGENTEAFF. In DNA form, the CDR3 reads TGTGCCAGCACACCAGGGGAGAACACTGAAGCTTTCTTT. The full variable domain, in which reference TRBV25-1 and TRBJ1-1 provide the parts outside the CDR3, is EADIYQTPRYLVIGTGKKITLECSQTMGHDKMYWYQQDPGMELHLIHYSYGVNSTEKGDLSSESTVSRIRTEHFPLTLESARPSHTSQYLCASTPGENTEAFFGQGTRLTVV.

V gene TRBV28 combines with J gene TRBJ2-7, with D possibly being TRBD2 (6 bases). V shed 5 bases and J shed 2 bases, with 16 bases lying between them. From germline, CDR1 is MDHEN and CDR2 SYDVKM. The CDR3 is made up of 15 amino acids. The CDR3 spells CASSPPVGGTYEQYF. The CDR3 DNA sequence: TGTGCCAGCAGTCCCCCGGTGGGAGGAACCTACGAGCAGTACTTC.

The chain employs TRBV27 and TRBJ2-1; D may be TRBD1 (6 bases). V was cut by 8 bases and J by 2 bases, with 10 bases left in between. The germline gives CDR1 MNHEY, CDR2 SMNVEV (reference sequence). This CDR3 is 13 amino acids long. The CDR3 is CASSRTAYNEQFF. CDR3 nucleotides: TGTGCCAGCTCGAGGACAGCCTACAATGAGCAGTTCTTC.

This chain joins TRBV7-9 and TRBJ2-5; TRBD2 is a possible D gene (5 bases). CDR3 length: 15 amino acids. The germline V and J ends were trimmed by 2 bases and 5 bases, with 15 bases remaining between them. Germline V gene lookup returns CDR1 SEHNR and CDR2 FQNEAQ (reference sequence). CDR3 coding DNA: TGTGCCAGCAGCTTACTAGGGTCTGGGGAGGAGACCCAGTACTTC. Protein sequence: CASSLLGSGEETQYF.

Concerning this clone: Within the sample, other DNA sequences also encode this same CDR3. This chain uses TRBV6-5 with TRBJ2-7, with D hard to call. CDR3 size: 11 residues. The germline gives CDR1 MNHEY, CDR2 SVGAGI. Between the trimmed V and J ends, which lost 0 bases and 7 bases, there was a span of 4 bases. The CDR3: CASSYSGEQYF. CDR3 coding DNA: TGTGCCAGCAGTTACTCGGGAGAGCAGTACTTC.

The genes are TRBV27 and TRBJ2-1, with TRBD2 as a possible D gene (5 bases). Germline V gene lookup returns CDR1 MNHEY and CDR2 SMNVEV (reference sequence). This CDR3 is 16 amino acids long. V gave up 2 bases and J gave up 2 bases, with 13 bases separating them. CDR3 sequence: CASSLRLRAPYNEQFF. CDR3 coding DNA: TGTGCCAGCAGTTTACGACTGCGGGCACCCTACAATGAGCAGTTCTTC.

This clone appeared once. The chain combines TRBV10-3 with TRBJ2-5, with TRBD2 identical over 8 bases. Losses at the gene ends were 10 bases for V and 0 bases for J; bases not matched to a gene: 13. Germline CDR1 and CDR2: ENHRY and SYGVKD. The CDR3 is 16 amino acids. This CDR3 is CATQEASGRHQETQYF. DNA for the CDR3: TGTGCCACCCAGGAGGCTAGCGGGCGACACCAAGAGACCCAGTACTTC.

The rearrangement uses TRBV15 and TRBJ2-7; D perhaps matches TRBD1 (6 bases). V shed 1 base and J shed 6 bases, with 7 bases lying between them. The CDR3 covers 12 residues. Germline V gives CDR1 LNHNV, CDR2 YYDKDF (reference sequence). The CDR3 loop is CATSRGGPEQYF. The CDR3 bases are TGTGCCACCAGCAGAGGGGGGCCCGAGCAGTACTTC.